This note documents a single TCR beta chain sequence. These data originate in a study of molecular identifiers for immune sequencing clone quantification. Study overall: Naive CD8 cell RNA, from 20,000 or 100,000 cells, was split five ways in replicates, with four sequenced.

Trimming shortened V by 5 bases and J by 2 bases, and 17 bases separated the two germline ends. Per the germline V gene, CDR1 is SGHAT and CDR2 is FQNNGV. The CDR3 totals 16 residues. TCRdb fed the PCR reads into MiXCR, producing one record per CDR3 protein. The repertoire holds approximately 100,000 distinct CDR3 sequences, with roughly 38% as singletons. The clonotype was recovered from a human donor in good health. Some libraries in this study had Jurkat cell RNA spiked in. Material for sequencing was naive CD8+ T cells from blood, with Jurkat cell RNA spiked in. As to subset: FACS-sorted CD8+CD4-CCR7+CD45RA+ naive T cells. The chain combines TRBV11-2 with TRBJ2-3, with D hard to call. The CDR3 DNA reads TGTGCCAGCAGCCCGATCCATAAACCACTCACAGATACGCAGTATTTT. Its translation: CASSPIHKPLTDTQYF.